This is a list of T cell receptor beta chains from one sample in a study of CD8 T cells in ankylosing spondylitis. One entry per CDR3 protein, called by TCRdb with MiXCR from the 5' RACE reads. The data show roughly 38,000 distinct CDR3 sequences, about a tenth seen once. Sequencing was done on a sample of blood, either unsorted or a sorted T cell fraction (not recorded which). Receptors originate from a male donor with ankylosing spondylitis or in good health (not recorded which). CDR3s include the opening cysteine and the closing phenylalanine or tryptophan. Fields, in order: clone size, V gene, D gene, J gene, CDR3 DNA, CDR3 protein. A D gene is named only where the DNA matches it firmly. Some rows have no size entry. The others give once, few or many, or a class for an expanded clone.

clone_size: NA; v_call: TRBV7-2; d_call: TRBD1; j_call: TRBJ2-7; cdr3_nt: TGTGCCAGCAGCCCAGACAGGGTTCTGTACGAGCAGTACTTC; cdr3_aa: CASSPDRVLYEQYF
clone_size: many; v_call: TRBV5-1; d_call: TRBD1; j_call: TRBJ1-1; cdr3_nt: TGCGCCAGCTCCTTGGAGGGGACAGGAGTCTCTGTGGCTTTCTTT; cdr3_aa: CASSLEGTGVSVAFF
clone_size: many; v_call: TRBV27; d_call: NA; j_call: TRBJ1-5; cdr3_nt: TGTGCCAGCAGCCCAGGGTTTGATGGCAATCAGCCCCAGCATTTT; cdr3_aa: CASSPGFDGNQPQHF
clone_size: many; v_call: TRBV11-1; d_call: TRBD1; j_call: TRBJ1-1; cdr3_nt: TGTGCCAGCAGCGTCCTAACCGGGACAGGGGGTATACCGAATGAAGCTTTCTTT; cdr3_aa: CASSVLTGTGGIPNEAFF
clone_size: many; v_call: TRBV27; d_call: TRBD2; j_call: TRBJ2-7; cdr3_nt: TGTGCCAGCAGTCCGTGGACTAGCGCCTCCTACGAGCAGTACTTC; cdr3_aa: CASSPWTSASYEQYF
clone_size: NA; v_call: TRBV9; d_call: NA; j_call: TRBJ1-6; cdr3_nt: TGTGCCAGCAGCGTAGCCTCCGGGACTGGCAACTCCTATAATTCACCCCTCCACTTT; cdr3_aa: CASSVASGTGNSYNSPLHF
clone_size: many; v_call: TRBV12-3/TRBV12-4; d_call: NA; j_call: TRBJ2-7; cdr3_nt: TGTGCCAGCAGTTTCGCCTACGAGCAGTACTTC; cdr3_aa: CASSFAYEQYF
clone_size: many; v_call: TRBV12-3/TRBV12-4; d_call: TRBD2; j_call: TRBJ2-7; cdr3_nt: TGTGCCAGCAGTTTTGAGACTAGCGGCCCCTACGAGCAGTACTTC; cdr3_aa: CASSFETSGPYEQYF
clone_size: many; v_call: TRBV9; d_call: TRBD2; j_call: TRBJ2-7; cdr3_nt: TGTGCCAGCAGCGTAGACTCGCGGGAGGTCTCCGAGCAGTACTTC; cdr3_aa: CASSVDSREVSEQYF
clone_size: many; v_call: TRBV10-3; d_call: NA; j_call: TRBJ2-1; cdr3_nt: TGTGCCACAATTGAGCGCTTCAGCTCCTACAATGAGCAGTTCTTC; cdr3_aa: CATIERFSSYNEQFF
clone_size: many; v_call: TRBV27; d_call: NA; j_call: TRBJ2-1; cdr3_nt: TGTGCCAGCAGTTCCTCCGGGTCGTACAATGAGCAGTTCTTC; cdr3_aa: CASSSSGSYNEQFF
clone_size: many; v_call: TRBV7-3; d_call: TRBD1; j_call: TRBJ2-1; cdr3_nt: TGTGCCAGCAGCTTAATAACAGGGGGACCTCAGGTCTTC; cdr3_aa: CASSLITGGPQVF
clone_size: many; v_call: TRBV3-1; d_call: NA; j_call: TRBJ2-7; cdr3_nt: TGTGCCAGCAGCCAAAACTACGAGCAGTACTTC; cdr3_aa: CASSQNYEQYF
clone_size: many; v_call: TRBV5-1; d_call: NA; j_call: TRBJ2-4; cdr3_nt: TGCGCCAGCAGCTTGGAGGCGGGCAAAAACATTCAGTACTTC; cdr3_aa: CASSLEAGKNIQYF
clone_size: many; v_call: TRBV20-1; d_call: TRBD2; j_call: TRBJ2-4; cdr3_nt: TGCAGTGCTAGAGATAGTAGCGGGGGAAACATTCAGTACTTC; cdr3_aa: CSARDSSGGNIQYF
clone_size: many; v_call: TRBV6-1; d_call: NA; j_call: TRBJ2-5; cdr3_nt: TGTGCCAGCAGTGAATTTGGCGGGGAGTACCAAGAGACCCAGTACTTC; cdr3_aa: CASSEFGGEYQETQYF
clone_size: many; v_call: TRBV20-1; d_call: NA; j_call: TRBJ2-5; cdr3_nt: TGCAGTGCTAGAGTCCGGGACTACCAAGAGACCCAGTACTTC; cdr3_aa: CSARVRDYQETQYF
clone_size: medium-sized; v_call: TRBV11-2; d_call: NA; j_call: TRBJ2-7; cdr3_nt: TGTGCCAGCAGCTCCTTCGGGAATCGGGAATACGAGCAGTACTTC; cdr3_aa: CASSSFGNREYEQYF
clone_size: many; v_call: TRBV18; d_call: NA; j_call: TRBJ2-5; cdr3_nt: TGTGCCAGCTCACGGTCGGGCGGGCCCCAAGAGACCCAGTACTTC; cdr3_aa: CASSRSGGPQETQYF
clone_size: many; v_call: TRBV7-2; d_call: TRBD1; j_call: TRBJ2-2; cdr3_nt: TGTGCCAGCAGCTTAGCGGGACAGAAGAACACCGGGGAGCTGTTTTTT; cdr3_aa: CASSLAGQKNTGELFF
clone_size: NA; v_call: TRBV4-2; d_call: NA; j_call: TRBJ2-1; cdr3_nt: TGTGCCAGCGGCCCTGGGCTCCCCTGCTACAATGAGCAGTTCTTC; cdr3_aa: CASGPGLPCYNEQFF
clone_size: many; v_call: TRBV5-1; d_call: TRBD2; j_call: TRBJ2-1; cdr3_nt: TGCGCCAGCAGCTTTAGGGTCGCTAGCGGTTCCTACAATGAGCAGTTCTTC; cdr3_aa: CASSFRVASGSYNEQFF
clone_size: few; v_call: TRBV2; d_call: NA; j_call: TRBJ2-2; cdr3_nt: TGTGCCAGCAGAGGGATAGGACGAAGCACCGGGGAGCTGTTTTTT; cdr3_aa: CASRGIGRSTGELFF
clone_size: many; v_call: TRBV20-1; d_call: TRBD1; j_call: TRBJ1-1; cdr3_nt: TGCAGTGCCCCGAACAGGGGGCCGGGCACTGAAGCTTTCTTT; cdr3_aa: CSAPNRGPGTEAFF
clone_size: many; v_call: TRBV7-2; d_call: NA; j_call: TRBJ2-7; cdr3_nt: TGTGCCAGCACCTCCATGTTGGGGGTCTACGAGCAGTACTTC; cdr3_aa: CASTSMLGVYEQYF
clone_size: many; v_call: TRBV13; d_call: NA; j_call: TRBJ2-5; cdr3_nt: TGTGCCAGCAGCTTCCAGGAGGACAAAGTACAAGAGACCCAGTACTTC; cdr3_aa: CASSFQEDKVQETQYF
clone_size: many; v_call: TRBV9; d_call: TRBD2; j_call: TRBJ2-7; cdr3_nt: TGTGCCAGCAGCGTTGACGGGAGGGCATCGGATGAGCAGTACTTC; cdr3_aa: CASSVDGRASDEQYF
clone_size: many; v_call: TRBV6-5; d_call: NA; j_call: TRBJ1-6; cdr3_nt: TGTGCCAGCAGGAGCCGGGATTCACCCCTCCACTTT; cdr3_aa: CASRSRDSPLHF
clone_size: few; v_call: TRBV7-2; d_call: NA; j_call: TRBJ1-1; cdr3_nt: TGTGCCAGCAGCTTCGGGGGAATGAACACTGAAGCTTTCTTT; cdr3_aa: CASSFGGMNTEAFF
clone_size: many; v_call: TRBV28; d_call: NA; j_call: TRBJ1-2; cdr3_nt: TGTGCCAGCACCGTGGACAGTAACTATGGCTACACCTTC; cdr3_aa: CASTVDSNYGYTF
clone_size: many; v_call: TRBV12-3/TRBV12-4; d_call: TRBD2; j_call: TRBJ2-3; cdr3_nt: TGTGCCAGCAGGGGACTAGCGACATCAGATACGCAGTATTTT; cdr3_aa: CASRGLATSDTQYF
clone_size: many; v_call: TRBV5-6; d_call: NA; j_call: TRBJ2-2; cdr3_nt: TGTGCCAGCAGCTTCCCCGGTACCGGGGAGCTGTTTTTT; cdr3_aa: CASSFPGTGELFF
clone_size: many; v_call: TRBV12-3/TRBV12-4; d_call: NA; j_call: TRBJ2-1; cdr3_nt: TGTGCCAGCAGTTTAGGACTAGATGATGAGCAGTTCTTC; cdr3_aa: CASSLGLDDEQFF
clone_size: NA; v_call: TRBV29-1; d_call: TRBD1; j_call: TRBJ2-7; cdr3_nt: TGCAGCGTTGACACAGGGGGCGGCTACGAGCAGTACTTC; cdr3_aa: CSVDTGGGYEQYF
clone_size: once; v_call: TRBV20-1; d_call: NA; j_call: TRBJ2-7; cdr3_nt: TGCAGTGCTAGAGATCCGATGAGGAAGTACGAGAAGAACTTC; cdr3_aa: CSARDPMRKYEKNF